Listed here are 3 T cell receptor beta chains from one sample, sequenced in a study of CD8+ T cells in alopecia areata. RNA was extracted and reverse transcribed into cDNA as the sequencing template. Assay used: immunoSEQ multiplex PCR; TCRdb lists only in-frame clones, some missing. The sample has a few hundred thousand clones; 60% are singletons. Treatment reported: oral pan-JAK inhibitor, 5-10 mg twice daily. Sequencing used CD4+ T cells sorted from blood, obtained at roughly week 52, from a patient treated with tofacitinib. The source is a human donor with alopecia areata.

The chain links TRBV28 to TRBJ2-4, with a tentative D call TRBD1 (6 bases). Trimming removed 2 bases at V and 7 bases at J, with 15 bases between. Germline lookup yields CDR1 MDHEN and CDR2 SYDVKM. The CDR3 consists of 15 residues. The CDR3 spells CASSLGGDRINIQYF. The CDR3 bases are TGTGCCAGCAGTTTAGGAGGTGACAGGATCAACATTCAGTACTTC.

The genes are TRBV30 and TRBJ1-3; D ambiguous. The CDR3 runs 12 residues. Trimming removed 5 bases at V and 4 bases at J, with 9 bases between. Germline V gene lookup returns CDR1 GTSNPN and CDR2 SVGIG (reference sequence). As DNA, the CDR3 is TGTGCCTGGGGCGCGGGAGGAAACACCATATATTTT. Its translation is CAWGAGGNTIYF. Full variable domain (rest looked up from reference TRBV30 and TRBJ1-3): SQTIHQWPATLVQPVGSPLSLECTVEGTSNPNLYWYRQAAGRGLQLLFYSVGIGQISSEVPQNLSASRPQDRQFILSSKKLLLSDSGFYLCAWGAGGNTIYFGEGSWLTVV.

This clone was picked up a small number of times. The chain links TRBV7-9 to TRBJ2-5, with 14 bases lining up with TRBD2. This CDR3 is 17 amino acids long. The junction had 12 bases not matched to a gene; V was cut back by 5 bases and J by 7 bases. From germline, CDR1 is SEHNR and CDR2 FQNEAQ (reference sequence). The CDR3: CASSPRLAGGGMGTQYF. CDR3 nucleotides: TGTGCCAGCAGCCCCCGACTAGCGGGGGGGGGTATGGGGACCCAGTACTTC. The entire variable domain, with the rest obtained from reference TRBV7-9 and TRBJ2-5, is as follows: DTGVSQNPRHKITKRGQNVTFRCDPISEHNRLYWYRQTLGQGPEFLTYFQNEAQLEKSRLLSDRFSAERPKGSFSTLEIQRTEQGDSAMYLCASSPRLAGGGMGTQYFGPGTRLLVL.